Each of the 27 T cell receptor beta chains below was sequenced from the same sample in a study of neoadjuvant anti-PD-1 for oral cavity cancer. Using immunoSEQ multiplex PCR, the repertoire was profiled, and TCRdb retains in-frame clones only, with some absent. There are over 7,000 clones in the sample; less than 85% occur only once, and about 3% lies in the top ten. Sample: PBMCs, taken before nivolumab (anti-PD-1) treatment. These receptors came from a person between 40 and 85 years old with oral cavity squamous cell carcinoma.

V and J are TRBV11-2 and TRBJ2-2, with a possible D match to TRBD1 (6 bases). CDR3 length equals 16 residues. Germline values: CDR1 SGHAT, CDR2 FQNNGV. Trimming removed 3 bases at V and 1 base at J, with 12 bases between. The CDR3 reads CASSFTMTGNTGELFF. The CDR3, as DNA: TGTGCCAGCAGCTTTACGATGACAGGGAACACCGGGGAGCTGTTTTTT.

The chain is built from TRBV10-3 and TRBJ1-2; D is ambiguous. CDR3 length: 13 residues. The germline gives CDR1 ENHRY, CDR2 SYGVKD. Trimming took off 2 bases at V and 4 bases at J, with 8 bases between the two ends. The DNA for the CDR3 is TGTGCCATCAGTGAGAAGGGCGGCTATGGCTACACCTTC. Translated, it gives CAISEKGGYGYTF.

This clone showed up just once. This chain links TRBV5-5 with TRBJ2-3, with 7 bases identical to TRBD2. The germline V gene encodes CDR1 SGHKS and CDR2 YYEKEE (reference sequence). The CDR3 runs to 14 residues. Trimming removed 1 base from V and 3 bases from J; junction bases left unmatched: 2. In DNA form, the CDR3 reads TGTGCCAGCAGCTTGTGGACTAGTACAGATACGCAGTATTTT. Encoded protein: CASSLWTSTDTQYF.

The chain is built from TRBV14 and TRBJ2-7; D possibly matches TRBD1 or TRBD2 (6 bases each). Per germline, CDR1 SGHDN and CDR2 FVKESK. V lost 4 bases to trimming and J lost 9 bases, with 37 bases between them. The CDR3 is made up of 20 amino acids. The CDR3 protein is CASSLPGYRDVWGLRDGQYF. CDR3 sequence (DNA): TGTGCCAGCAGCCTCCCGGGGTACAGGGACGTTTGGGGACTGAGGGACGGGCAGTACTTC.

This clone was seen only a few times. V is TRBV7-6 and J is TRBJ1-3, with D maybe TRBD1 (6 bases). Per the germline V gene, CDR1 is SGHVS and CDR2 is FNYEAQ. V dropped 1 base and J dropped 4 bases, with 8 bases sitting between them. The CDR3 spans 14 residues. The CDR3 sequence is CASSLDRDGNTIYF. Written as DNA, the CDR3 is TGTGCCAGCAGCTTAGACAGGGACGGAAACACCATATATTTT. Drawing the rest from reference TRBV7-6 and TRBJ1-3, the complete variable domain is GAGVSQSPRYKVTKRGQDVALRCDPISGHVSLYWYRQALGQGPEFLTYFNYEAQQDKSGLPNDRFSAERPEGSISTLTIQRTEQRDSAMYRCASSLDRDGNTIYFGEGSWLTVV.

V gene TRBV7-9 combines with J gene TRBJ1-2; 11 nucleotides align to TRBD1. This CDR3 is built from 15 residues. Trimming cost V 5 bases and J 8 bases; bases outside gene matches: 10. CDR1 SEHNR and CDR2 FQNEAQ come from the germline V gene (reference sequence). Here the CDR3 DNA reads TGTGCCAGCAGCGCCGCCGGACAGGGGGCGCGGGGCTACACCTTC. Translation gives CASSAAGQGARGYTF.

This rearrangement joins TRBV11-2 to TRBJ1-5; D possibly corresponds to TRBD1 (5 bases). V lost 3 bases and J lost 4, with 10 bases in between. This CDR3 is built from 14 residues. Germline values: CDR1 SGHAT, CDR2 FQNNGV. CDR3 coding DNA: TGTGCCAGCAGCTTCTCCGGGACTAATCAGCCCCAGCATTTT. This encodes CASSFSGTNQPQHF.

The chain joins TRBV5-4 to TRBJ1-1; D gene ambiguous. Germline V CDR1 and CDR2: SGHNT, YYREEE (reference sequence). Trimming left V 1 base short and J 0 bases short, with 4 bases between. The CDR3 has 13 residues. The CDR3 region is CASSLRMNTEAFF. CDR3 nucleotides: TGTGCCAGCAGCTTGAGGATGAACACTGAAGCTTTCTTT.

This chain links TRBV2 with TRBJ1-2; 7 nucleotides line up with TRBD1. Germline lookup yields CDR1 SNHLY and CDR2 FYNNEI. The CDR3 contains 16 residues. V shed 3 bases and J 4 bases; nucleotides not matched to a gene: 11. CDR3 protein: CASSDGVSGGSYGYTF. The CDR3, as DNA: TGTGCCAGCAGTGACGGGGTCTCAGGGGGGAGCTATGGCTACACCTTC.

The J gene is TRBJ2-7, the V gene TRBV4-3; D is tentatively TRBD1 or TRBD2 (5 bases each). The germline CDR1 and CDR2 sequences are LGHNA and YSLEER. The CDR3 length is 17 residues. V lost 0 bases to trimming and J lost 5 bases, with 20 bases between them. CDR3: CASSQDPGPGSGNEQYF. Written as DNA, the CDR3 is TGCGCCAGCAGCCAAGACCCGGGGCCAGGGAGCGGCAACGAGCAGTACTTC.

This chain joins TRBV6-6 and TRBJ2-1; D may be TRBD1 (7 bases). Germline CDR1 is MNHNY and CDR2 is SVGAGI (reference sequence). CDR3 length: 14 residues. The ends were cut back, 7 bases at V and 6 bases at J, with 16 bases in the middle. Here the CDR3 reads CASIKHRGLNEQFF. As DNA, the CDR3 is TGTGCCAGCATTAAACACAGGGGACTCAATGAGCAGTTCTTC.

This chain uses TRBV5-1 with TRBJ2-1, with D perhaps assigned TRBD1 or TRBD2 (6 bases each). Germline lookup yields CDR1 SGHRS and CDR2 YFSETQ. The CDR3 consists of 17 residues. V gave up 4 bases and J gave up 7 bases, with 24 bases separating them. CDR3 DNA: TGCGCCAGCAGCCCTACCACAACAGGGAGGTTTGAAAATGAGCAGTTCTTC. It yields the protein CASSPTTTGRFENEQFF.

The chain has TRBV27 and TRBJ2-1; 12 bases fit TRBD1. CDR3 length equals 15 residues. V trimming: 5 bases; J trimming: 7 bases; junction bases outside the gene matches: 6. Germline lookup yields CDR1 MNHEY and CDR2 SMNVEV (reference sequence). The CDR3 protein is CASSLGQGAQNEQFF. CDR3 sequence (DNA): TGTGCCAGCAGTCTGGGACAGGGGGCCCAGAATGAGCAGTTCTTC.

The chain recombines TRBV5-1 with TRBJ1-1; D unresolved. The V and J ends lost 5 bases and 3 bases respectively, with 17 bases between them. The CDR3 covers 15 residues. CDR1 and CDR2 (germline): SGHRS, YFSETQ. CDR3 amino acids: CASSPGPFADTEAFF. In DNA form, the CDR3 reads TGCGCCAGCAGTCCGGGCCCATTCGCTGACACTGAAGCTTTCTTT.

This clone was observed once. This rearrangement joins TRBV5-6 to TRBJ2-2; TRBD1 is a possible D gene (5 bases). The CDR3 totals 15 residues. With 1 base removed from V and 4 bases from J, the gap between germline ends came to 11 bases. Looked up from germline, CDR1 is SGHDT and CDR2 is YYEEEE. The CDR3 sequence: CASSLRQGGTGELFF. The CDR3 region has the DNA TGTGCCAGCAGCTTGAGGCAGGGTGGCACCGGGGAGCTGTTTTTT. Filled out from reference TRBV5-6 and TRBJ2-2, the complete variable domain reads DAGVTQSPTHLIKTRGQQVTLRCSPKSGHDTVSWYQQALGQGPQFIFQYYEEEERQRGNFPDRFSGHQFPNYSSELNVNALLLGDSALYLCASSLRQGGTGELFFGEGSRLTVL.

The chain employs TRBV11-2 and TRBJ1-4, with 7 bases matching TRBD1. Germline trimming cut 7 bases from V and 8 bases from J; bases unmatched to any gene: 10. The CDR3 has 14 residues. CDR1 is SGHAT and CDR2 is FQNNGV in the germline V gene. For the CDR3, the DNA is TGTGCCAGCACCAGGGGGAGCCAGAGGGAAAAACTGTTTTTT. It is translated as CASTRGSQREKLFF.

This chain joins TRBV5-4 and TRBJ1-2, with D maybe TRBD1 (5 bases). V was shortened by 9 bases and J by 4 bases, with 13 bases between the two germline ends. CDR3 length: 12 residues. Germline-derived CDR1 and CDR2 are SGHNT and YYREEE (reference sequence). The CDR3 here is CAIMQGGYGYTF. The CDR3, as DNA: TGTGCCATAATGCAGGGAGGCTATGGCTACACCTTC.

This sequence joins TRBV27 and TRBJ1-1, with 7 nucleotides matching TRBD1. V lost 7 bases to trimming and J lost 6 bases; unmatched junction nucleotides: 14. The CDR3 runs to 15 residues. Germline V lookup: CDR1 MNHEY, CDR2 SMNVEV (reference sequence). The CDR3 sequence: CASKLRQGGSAEAFF. The CDR3 nucleotides read TGTGCCAGCAAATTACGTCAGGGGGGAAGCGCTGAAGCTTTCTTT.

J is TRBJ1-1 and V is TRBV13, with unresolved D. In germline, CDR1 is PRHDT, CDR2 FYEKMQ (reference sequence). This CDR3 contains 19 residues. V gave up 4 bases and J gave up 0 bases, with 24 bases separating them. The CDR3 sequence is CASSSEQFRVGLVNTEAFF. As DNA, the CDR3 is TGTGCCAGCAGCTCAGAACAGTTCCGGGTCGGCTTGGTGAACACTGAAGCTTTCTTT.

The CDR3 is CASSHYPGDVYTF. CDR3 sequence (DNA): TGCGCCAGCAGCCATTACCCGGGGGATGTCTACACCTTC. The gene calls are TRBV4-3 and TRBJ1-2; D is possibly TRBD1 (5 bases). The CDR3 is 13 amino acids. Germline assignment: CDR1 LGHNA and CDR2 YSLEER. The ends were cut back, 3 bases at V and 10 bases at J, with 15 bases in the middle.

This clone was counted a few times. The chain carries TRBV2 and TRBJ2-7; 7 bases are shared with TRBD1. There are 15 residues in the CDR3. Per germline, CDR1 SNHLY and CDR2 FYNNEI. J gave up 0 bases and V 2 bases, and 4 bases lay outside the gene matches. CDR3 amino acids: CASSERTGASYEQYF. CDR3 DNA: TGTGCCAGCAGTGAACGTACAGGGGCCTCCTACGAGCAGTACTTC.

The V call is TRBV4-1, the J call TRBJ2-2, with D unresolved. This CDR3 is 12 amino acids long. Per the germline V gene, CDR1 is MGHRA and CDR2 is YSYEKL. Deletions cut 3 bases from V and 5 bases from J, with 4 bases between. CDR3 loop: CASSHRTGELFF. In DNA form, the CDR3 reads TGCGCCAGCAGCCACCGAACCGGGGAGCTGTTTTTT.

Only a few counts were recorded for this clone. The chain joins TRBV2 to TRBJ1-1, with 10 bases fitting TRBD1. The ends lost 4 bases at V and 5 bases at J; junction bases unmatched: 4. The CDR3 is made up of 14 amino acids. Germline CDR1 SNHLY, CDR2 FYNNEI. The CDR3 region is CASSGGQGETEAFF. For the CDR3, the DNA is TGTGCCAGCAGTGGAGGACAGGGGGAGACTGAAGCTTTCTTT.

V and J are TRBV7-2 and TRBJ2-7; D is possibly TRBD1 or TRBD2 (6 bases each). CDR1 and CDR2 (germline): SGHTA, FQGNSA. The V end lost 4 bases, the J end lost 0 bases, and 16 bases lay between the germline ends. The CDR3 sequence is 16 residues long. CDR3 nucleotide sequence: TGTGCCAGCAGCTCACAGGGAGGAAGGGTCTCCTACGAGCAGTACTTC. Protein product: CASSSQGGRVSYEQYF.

The chain employs TRBV10-3 and TRBJ2-7; TRBD1 matches at 8 bases. Germline V gene data show CDR1 as ENHRY and CDR2 as SYGVKD. This CDR3 contains 15 residues. Losses at the gene ends were 7 bases for V and 1 base for J; bases not matched to a gene: 9. The CDR3 protein is CAITAGTGISYEQYF. For the CDR3, the DNA is TGTGCCATCACCGCCGGGACAGGTATTTCCTACGAGCAGTACTTC.

The chain couples TRBV5-5 to TRBJ1-3; D is ambiguous. CDR3 length equals 15 residues. Trimming cost V 0 bases and J 3 bases, with 10 bases left between them. CDR1 is SGHKS and CDR2 is YYEKEE in the germline V gene (reference sequence). The CDR3 sequence: CASSLERVDGNTIYF. For the CDR3, the DNA is TGTGCCAGCAGCTTGGAGAGGGTTGATGGAAACACCATATATTTT.

The V gene is TRBV9, the J gene TRBJ1-2, with D perhaps TRBD1 (6 bases). Germline V gives CDR1 SGDLS, CDR2 YYNGEE. V dropped 0 bases and J dropped 4 bases, with 13 bases sitting between them. The CDR3 has 15 residues. CDR3 amino acids: CASSVGTVVPYGYTF. CDR3 in DNA: TGTGCCAGCAGCGTAGGGACAGTAGTGCCCTATGGCTACACCTTC.